These 4 T cell receptor beta chains originate from one sample sequenced in a study of PD-1 blockade in classical Hodgkin lymphoma. With no exception, relapse followed autologous stem cell transplantation in all patients, and brentuximab vedotin exposure varied. The data were produced by immunoSEQ multiplex PCR, yet TCRdb's version contains in-frame clones alone and is incomplete. Of about 93,000 clones listed, roughly 76% are singletons. This sample comprised peripheral blood mononuclear cells (PBMCs), obtained before the second cycle of nivolumab. These receptors came from a human donor with classical Hodgkin lymphoma.

The chain recombines TRBV27 with TRBJ1-1; the D is unclear. V gave up 3 bases and J gave up 0 bases, with 8 bases separating them. Germline assignment: CDR1 MNHEY and CDR2 SMNVEV (reference sequence). The CDR3 is 14 amino acids. The DNA of the CDR3 is TGTGCCAGCAGTTTTTCCAGGATGAACACTGAAGCTTTCTTT. Its translation: CASSFSRMNTEAFF.

The V and J genes are TRBV27 and TRBJ2-3, with 9 nucleotides matching TRBD2. V gave up 6 bases and J gave up 4 bases; unmatched junction bases: 20. The CDR3 runs to 19 residues. Germline lookup yields CDR1 MNHEY and CDR2 SMNVEV (reference sequence). CDR3 in amino acids: CASRPFARLAGVLSDTQYF. CDR3 DNA: TGTGCCAGCAGACCGTTCGCCCGGTTAGCGGGAGTGTTATCAGATACGCAGTATTTT.

This rearrangement joins TRBV6-5 to TRBJ1-5; D remains ambiguous. The CDR3 totals 13 residues. Germline assignment: CDR1 MNHEY and CDR2 SVGAGI. Trimming removed 4 bases from V and 7 bases from J, with 11 bases in between. CDR3 DNA: TGTGCCAGCAGTTTCCGGGGTGGACAGCCCCAGCATTTT. The encoded protein is CASSFRGGQPQHF.

The rearrangement uses TRBV5-1 and TRBJ2-2, with no clear D. Per the germline V gene, CDR1 is SGHRS and CDR2 is YFSETQ. CDR3 length: 13 residues. Trimming removed 2 bases at V and 6 bases at J, with 8 bases between. CDR3 nucleotide sequence: TGCGCCAGCAGCTTAACAGTCCCCGGGGAGCTGTTTTTT. Residues: CASSLTVPGELFF.